This paragraph reports one T cell receptor beta chain. Its antigen is as yet unknown. The data were produced by immunoSEQ multiplex PCR, yet TCRdb's version contains in-frame clones alone and is incomplete. The repertoire holds 120,000 or so clones, with 92% as singletons. The sample is drawn from a study of Tregs in tolerant kidney transplant recipients. Germline V gives CDR1 LNHDA, CDR2 SQIVND (reference sequence). V was shortened by 0 bases and J by 4 bases, with 13 bases between the two germline ends. CDR3 length: 16 amino acids. Overall study findings and caveats: Tregs expanded with activated donor B cells seemed most donor-specific. No direct test of biological reproducibility was done here.

The clonotype was recovered from a human donor in good health. Sequenced sample: CD4+ T cells from blood. This sequence joins TRBV19 and TRBJ1-5; D is unresolved. CDR3 amino acids: CASSIEERRGNQPQHF. CDR3 bases: TGTGCCAGTAGTATAGAGGAACGGCGGGGTAATCAGCCCCAGCATTTT.